This T cell receptor (beta chain) was retrieved from a study of identical twins. Each cDNA held unique molecular identifiers, and template switching gave it a universal primer site. TCRdb called the 5' RACE reads again in MiXCR, with one record for every CDR3 protein. The sample includes a few hundred thousand distinct CDR3 sequences, about 24% of them seen just once. This clonotype showed up just a few times. This CDR3 is 15 amino acids long. The germline V gene encodes CDR1 SGDLS and CDR2 YYNGEE. The V end lost 4 bases, the J end lost 2 bases, and 16 bases lay between the germline ends. These same records also appear under a second study, on T cells expressing NK-cell markers.

The sequencing sample was made of CD4+ T cells sorted from blood. This sequence joins TRBV9 and TRBJ2-7, with unresolved D. This TCR was recovered from a woman under 30 in good health. The DNA of the CDR3 is TGTGCCAGCAGCACCCAAGCCGGCGGACCCTACGAGCAGTACTTC. It encodes CASSTQAGGPYEQYF.